This TCR beta chain came from a study of T cell responses to AZD1222 COVID-19 vaccine. CDR3 size: 15 residues. After removal of 5 bases from V and 4 bases from J, the junction contained 5 bases not matched to a gene. The germline V gene encodes CDR1 SGHTA and CDR2 FQGNSA. Sequenced by immunoSEQ multiplex PCR; TCRdb stores in-frame clones only, minus some. The data contain nearly 200,000 clones, roughly 92% of them singletons. Specimen: peripheral blood, collected 28 days after the second AZD1222 dose. The J gene is TRBJ2-3, the V gene TRBV7-2; TRBD1 aligns across 11 bases. The source is an adult who received the AZD1222 COVID-19 vaccine. The CDR3 region is CASSTRTGGADTQYF. CDR3 coding DNA: TGTGCCAGCAGCACCCGGACAGGGGGCGCAGATACGCAGTATTTT. Full variable domain (remainder filled in from reference TRBV7-2 and TRBJ2-3): GAGVSQSPSNKVTEKGKDVELRCDPISGHTALYWYRQSLGQGLEFLIYFQGNSAPDKSGLPSDRFSAERTGGSVSTLTIQRTQQEDSAVYLCASSTRTGGADTQYFGPGTRLTVL.